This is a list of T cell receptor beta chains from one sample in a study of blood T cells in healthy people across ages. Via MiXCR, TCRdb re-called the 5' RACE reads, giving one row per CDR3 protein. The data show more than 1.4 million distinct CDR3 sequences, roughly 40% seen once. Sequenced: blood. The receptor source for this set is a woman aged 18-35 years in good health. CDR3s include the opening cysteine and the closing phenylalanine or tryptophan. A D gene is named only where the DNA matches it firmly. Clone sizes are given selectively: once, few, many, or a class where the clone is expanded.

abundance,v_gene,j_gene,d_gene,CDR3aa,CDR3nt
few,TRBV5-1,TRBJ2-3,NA,CASSLTSSADTQYF,TGCGCCAGCAGCTTGACTAGCTCCGCAGATACGCAGTATTTT
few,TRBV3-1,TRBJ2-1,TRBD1,CASSVRQGYEQFF,TGTGCCAGCAGTGTAAGACAGGGCTATGAGCAGTTCTTC
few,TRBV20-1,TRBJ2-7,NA,CSAGGFGGQYF,TGCAGTGCAGGGGGATTCGGGGGGCAGTACTTC
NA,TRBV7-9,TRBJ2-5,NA,CASSSGKQETQYF,TGTGCCAGCAGCTCCGGGAAGCAAGAGACCCAGTACTTC
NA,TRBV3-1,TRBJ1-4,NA,CASSQESAGVKLFF,TGTGCCAGCAGCCAAGAATCAGCGGGTGTAAAACTGTTTTTT
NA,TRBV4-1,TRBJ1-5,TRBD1,CASSFTGTVSNQPQHF,TGCGCCAGCAGCTTCACCGGGACAGTTAGCAATCAGCCCCAGCATTTT
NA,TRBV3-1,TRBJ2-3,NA,CASSQGIVTDTQYF,TGTGCCAGCAGCCAAGGAATAGTCACAGATACGCAGTATTTT
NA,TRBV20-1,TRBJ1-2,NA,CSARTNRGWGVANYGYTF,TGCAGTGCTAGGACCAATAGGGGATGGGGGGTAGCTAACTATGGCTACACCTTC
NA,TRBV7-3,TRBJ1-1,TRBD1,CASTLGGTVNTEAFF,TGTGCCAGCACCTTGGGCGGGACAGTTAACACTGAAGCTTTCTTT
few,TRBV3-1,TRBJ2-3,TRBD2,CASSQGDYKTDTQYF,TGTGCCAGCAGCCAAGGGGACTACAAAACAGATACGCAGTATTTT
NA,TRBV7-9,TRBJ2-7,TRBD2,CASSRGGDYGYEQYF,TGTGCCAGCAGCCGCGGGGGGGATTATGGATACGAGCAGTACTTC
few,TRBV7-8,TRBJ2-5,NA,CASSLYQGREQYF,TGTGCCAGCAGCTTATACCAGGGGCGGGAGCAGTACTTC
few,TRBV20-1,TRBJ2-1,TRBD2,CSALLAGLNNEQFF,TGCAGTGCTCTACTAGCGGGACTTAACAATGAGCAGTTCTTC
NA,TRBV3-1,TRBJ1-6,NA,CASSQSVSSYNSPLHF,TGTGCCAGCAGCCAGTCGGTTAGCTCCTATAATTCACCCCTCCACTTT
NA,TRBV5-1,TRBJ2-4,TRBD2,CASSDGTSAGKNIQYF,TGCGCCAGCAGCGACGGGACTAGCGCTGGCAAAAACATTCAGTACTTC
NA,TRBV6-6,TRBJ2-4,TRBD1,CASNYVSGTGDDIQYF,TGTGCCAGCAATTACGTCTCCGGGACAGGGGATGACATTCAGTACTTC